Listed below are T cell receptor beta chains from one sample, sequenced in a study of blood T cell repertoires in COVID-19. This table comes from immunoSEQ multiplex PCR, and its TCRdb copy is limited to in-frame clones, with some not included. Here the sample spans some 20,000 clones, roughly 90% being singletons. Sequenced input: peripheral blood. These receptors were taken from a human donor in a cohort sampled during active COVID-19. The donor label of this sample is uncertain. Each CDR3 is given with its conserved first and last residue. Each record gives: J gene, V gene, clone size, D gene, CDR3 length, CDR3 protein, CDR3 DNA. The D gene is left open where the match is weak. The size entry is marked missing in some rows and otherwise reads once, few, many or a size class.

j_call: TRBJ2-3
v_call: TRBV12-3/TRBV12-4
clone_size: NA
d_call: NA
cdr3_length: 13
cdr3_aa: CASSSQAGDTQYF
cdr3_nt: TGTGCCAGCAGTTCTCAGGCCGGAGATACGCAGTATTTT

j_call: TRBJ2-1
v_call: TRBV10-3
clone_size: NA
d_call: TRBD2
cdr3_length: 17
cdr3_aa: CAISDSTGTSGRLEQFF
cdr3_nt: TGTGCCATCAGTGATTCCACTGGGACTAGCGGCCGGTTGGAGCAGTTCTTC

j_call: TRBJ1-2
v_call: TRBV7-9
clone_size: NA
d_call: NA
cdr3_length: 14
cdr3_aa: CASSARSWEDGYTF
cdr3_nt: TGTGCCAGCAGCGCGCGGTCGTGGGAGGACGGCTACACCTTC

j_call: TRBJ2-4
v_call: TRBV7-2
clone_size: NA
d_call: NA
cdr3_length: 16
cdr3_aa: CASSAEPTVAKNIQYF
cdr3_nt: TGTGCCAGCAGCGCCGAGCCGACAGTAGCCAAAAACATTCAGTACTTC

j_call: TRBJ1-2
v_call: TRBV6-1
clone_size: NA
d_call: NA
cdr3_length: 14
cdr3_aa: CASSETQALYGYTF
cdr3_nt: TGTGCCAGCAGTGAAACCCAAGCCCTCTATGGCTACACCTTC

j_call: TRBJ2-2
v_call: TRBV5-6
clone_size: NA
d_call: NA
cdr3_length: 16
cdr3_aa: CASSSRERAYTGELFF
cdr3_nt: TGTGCCAGCAGCTCTCGAGAGCGAGCGTACACCGGGGAGCTGTTTTTT

j_call: TRBJ2-5
v_call: TRBV29-1
clone_size: NA
d_call: TRBD1
cdr3_length: 14
cdr3_aa: CSVERDRGLETQYF
cdr3_nt: TGCAGCGTTGAACGGGACAGGGGATTGGAGACCCAGTACTTC

j_call: TRBJ2-2
v_call: TRBV11-2
clone_size: NA
d_call: TRBD1
cdr3_length: 16
cdr3_aa: CASSLVGQGAPRELFF
cdr3_nt: TGTGCCAGCAGCTTAGTTGGACAGGGGGCCCCCCGGGAGCTGTTTTTT

j_call: TRBJ2-1
v_call: TRBV11-3
clone_size: NA
d_call: NA
cdr3_length: 13
cdr3_aa: CASSLGRFNEQFF
cdr3_nt: TGTGCCAGCAGCTTAGGCAGATTCAATGAGCAGTTCTTC

j_call: TRBJ2-3
v_call: TRBV7-9
clone_size: NA
d_call: NA
cdr3_length: 15
cdr3_aa: CASSFYGGGTDTQYF
cdr3_nt: TGTGCCAGCAGCTTCTATGGGGGAGGAACAGATACGCAGTATTTT

j_call: TRBJ2-7
v_call: TRBV28
clone_size: NA
d_call: TRBD2
cdr3_length: 14
cdr3_aa: CASSYSGSGYEQYF
cdr3_nt: TGTGCCAGCAGCTACAGCGGGAGTGGGTACGAGCAGTACTTC

j_call: TRBJ1-5
v_call: TRBV5-5
clone_size: NA
d_call: NA
cdr3_length: 17
cdr3_aa: CASSPGWAQENNQPQHF
cdr3_nt: TGTGCCAGCAGCCCCGGATGGGCACAGGAGAACAATCAGCCCCAGCATTTT

j_call: TRBJ2-7
v_call: TRBV4-2
clone_size: NA
d_call: TRBD2
cdr3_length: 13
cdr3_aa: CASSHGGGVEQYF
cdr3_nt: TGTGCCAGCAGCCACGGGGGAGGGGTCGAGCAGTACTTC

j_call: TRBJ2-2
v_call: TRBV2
clone_size: medium-sized
d_call: TRBD2
cdr3_length: 15
cdr3_aa: CASSGTSGRAGELFF
cdr3_nt: TGTGCCAGCAGCGGGACTAGCGGGAGGGCCGGGGAGCTGTTTTTT

j_call: TRBJ2-1
v_call: TRBV28
clone_size: NA
d_call: TRBD2
cdr3_length: 15
cdr3_aa: CASRLGRGSYNEQFF
cdr3_nt: TGTGCCAGCAGGCTCGGGAGGGGGTCCTACAATGAGCAGTTCTTC

j_call: TRBJ2-7
v_call: TRBV18
clone_size: once
d_call: NA
cdr3_length: 14
cdr3_aa: CASSRGDGDYEQYF
cdr3_nt: TGTGCCAGCTCCAGGGGAGACGGAGACTACGAGCAGTACTTC

j_call: TRBJ2-1
v_call: TRBV5-1
clone_size: NA
d_call: TRBD1
cdr3_length: 15
cdr3_aa: CASRRQGASRNEQFF
cdr3_nt: TGCGCCAGCAGACGACAGGGGGCTTCCCGAAATGAGCAGTTCTTC

j_call: TRBJ1-1
v_call: TRBV2
clone_size: NA
d_call: NA
cdr3_length: 13
cdr3_aa: CASSDRGNTEAFF
cdr3_nt: TGTGCCAGCAGTGACAGAGGCAACACTGAAGCTTTCTTT